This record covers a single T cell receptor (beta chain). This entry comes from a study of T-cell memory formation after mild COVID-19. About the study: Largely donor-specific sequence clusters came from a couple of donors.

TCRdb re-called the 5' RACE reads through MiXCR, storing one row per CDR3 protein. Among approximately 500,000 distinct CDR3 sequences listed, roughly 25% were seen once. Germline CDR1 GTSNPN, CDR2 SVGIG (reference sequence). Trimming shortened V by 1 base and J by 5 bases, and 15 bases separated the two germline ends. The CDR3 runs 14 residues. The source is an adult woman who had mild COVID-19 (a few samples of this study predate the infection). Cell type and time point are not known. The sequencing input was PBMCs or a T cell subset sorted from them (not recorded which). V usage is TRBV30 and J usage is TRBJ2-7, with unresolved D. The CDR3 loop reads CAWSDLNSLDEQYF. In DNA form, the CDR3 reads TGTGCCTGGAGTGACTTAAACAGCCTTGACGAGCAGTACTTC.